Below are 23 T cell receptor beta chains sequenced from a single sample in a study of T cell clonality in common variable immunodeficiency (dated by TCRdb to about 2015). Library preparation used the immunoSEQ multiplex PCR assay. This immuneACCESS table, as held by TCRdb, lists in-frame sequences with V and J called but not all clones. Of the missing ones, under half trace to an unresolved V gene in checked studies; the others have no known cause. The sample features under 45,000 clones, and none is a singleton. Approximately 3.6% of the sample belongs to the ten largest clones. The specimen sequenced was peripheral blood mononuclear cells. Receptors were obtained from a person aged 18 to 75 in good health.

This clone was seen many times. The read finishes 3 residues shy of the CDR3 end, and the germline J gene is used to complete it. The chain joins TRBV10-3 to TRBJ2-7; TRBD1 matches at 11 bases. From germline, CDR1 is ENHRY and CDR2 SYGVKD. The CDR3 is made up of 17 amino acids. The trim removed 1 base at V and 1 base at J, leaving 6 bases unmatched. Partial CDR3 DNA: TGTGCCATCAGTGAGTTCGGGACAGGGGGAATTTCCTACGAG. This translates into CAISEFGTGGISYE. The CDR3 reads in full as CAISEFGTGGISYEQYF.

A few counts support this clone. The read falls 3 residues short of the CDR3 end, and the missing part is taken from the germline J gene. The gene calls are TRBV30 and TRBJ1-4, with a tentative D call TRBD1 (5 bases). The CDR3 is 15 residues long. Per germline, CDR1 GTSNPN and CDR2 SVGIG (reference sequence). With 5 bases removed from V and 5 bases from J, the gap between germline ends came to 18 bases. The CDR3 sequence: CAWGEGTEENEKLFF. The part of the CDR3 DNA that was read is TGTGCCTGGGGTGAGGGGACTGAGGAGAATGAAAAA.

Many counts were recorded for this clone. The read terminates 3 residues before the CDR3 end, so the remaining end is supplied by the germline J gene. This rearrangement joins TRBV20-1 to TRBJ2-1, with 7 nucleotides matching TRBD2. Trimming removed 1 base from V and 2 bases from J; junction bases left unmatched: 5. Germline CDR1 reads DFQATT; CDR2 reads SNEGSKA (reference sequence). The CDR3 runs 15 residues. CDR3 loop: CSARGTSATYNEQFF. The DNA read from the CDR3 is TGCAGTGCTAGAGGTACTAGCGCTACCTACAATGAG.

This clone appeared many times. The CDR3 goes on 3 residues after the read ends, and that part is filled in from the germline J gene. The chain links TRBV7-8 to TRBJ1-2; D might be TRBD1 (6 bases). This CDR3 is built from 15 residues. Germline CDR1 SGHVS, CDR2 FQNEAQ. V gave up 5 bases and J gave up 7 bases, with 20 bases separating them. CDR3 sequence: CASSPYRVEEGGYTF. CDR3 bases read: TGTGCCAGCAGCCCCTACAGGGTTGAAGAGGGTGGC.

This clone showed up just a few times. The read finishes 3 residues shy of the CDR3 end, and the germline J gene is used to complete it. J is TRBJ1-2 and V is TRBV2; no definite D call. CDR3 length: 15 amino acids. The germline V gene has CDR1 SNHLY and CDR2 FYNNEI. This CDR3 reads CASDELNLSTDTYTF. Incomplete CDR3 DNA: TGTGCCAGCGACGAGTTGAACTTAAGCACAGATACC.

At least ten counts were recorded for this clone. The read ends 3 residues shy of where the CDR3 ends; the end is completed using the germline J gene. The chain has TRBV4-1 and TRBJ1-6, with D possibly matching TRBD1 (6 bases). The ends were cut back, 0 bases at V and 9 bases at J, with 12 bases in the middle. The CDR3 contains 15 residues. Germline V gene data show CDR1 as MGHRA and CDR2 as YSYEKL. CDR3 DNA, as far as it was read: TGCGCCAGCAGCCAAGAGGGCCAGGGGATTTCACCC. Translated, it gives CASSQEGQGISP. The complete CDR3 protein is CASSQEGQGISPLHF.

The sample holds many counts of this clone. The read gets to within 3 residues of the CDR3 end, and the germline J gene fills in the rest. V gene TRBV6-4 combines with J gene TRBJ1-2; D perhaps matches TRBD1 (6 bases). CDR1 is MRHNA, CDR2 SNTAGT, per germline. The CDR3 extends over 16 amino acids. The germline V and J ends were trimmed by 2 bases and 2 bases, with 15 bases remaining between them. The part of the CDR3 DNA that was read is TGTGCCAGCAGTGACAATTACAGGGCCCTCAACTATGGC. This sequence encodes CASSDNYRALNYG. In full, the CDR3 reads CASSDNYRALNYGYTF.

In regard to this clone: The CDR3 end lies 3 residues beyond the end of the read and is filled in from the germline J gene. The V call is TRBV2, the J call TRBJ1-5; 7 bases line up with TRBD1. This CDR3 is 13 amino acids long. Germline V gene lookup returns CDR1 SNHLY and CDR2 FYNNEI. V was pared by 5 bases and J by 4 bases, with 2 bases of the junction left unmatched. CDR3 DNA, as far as it was read: TGTGCCAGCAGTCCGGACAGGAATCAGCCC. This codes for CASSPDRNQP. The entire CDR3 protein reads CASSPDRNQPQHF.

This clone has a handful of counts. The sequence runs out 3 residues before the end of the CDR3; the remainder is reconstructed from the germline J gene. The rearrangement uses TRBV6-2 or TRBV6-3 and TRBJ2-1, with 15 bases aligning to TRBD2. This CDR3 spans 15 amino acids. After removal of 4 bases from V and 7 bases from J, the junction contained 2 bases not matched to a gene. The V gene's germline CDR1 is MNHEY and CDR2 SVGEGT. The CDR3 loop reads CASSFGLAGGNEQFF. The covered CDR3 bases are TGTGCCAGCAGTTTTGGACTAGCGGGGGGGAATGAG.

This clone was counted ten times or more. The CDR3 goes on 3 residues after the read ends, and that part is filled in from the germline J gene. The chain links TRBV20-1 to TRBJ1-4, with TRBD1 identical over 8 bases. This CDR3 has 16 residues. V lost 6 bases, J lost 4 bases, and 13 bases stayed unmatched. Germline V gives CDR1 DFQATT, CDR2 SNEGSKA (reference sequence). The CDR3 loop reads CSATQGAKRVNEKLFF. The part of the CDR3 DNA that was read is TGCAGTGCAACCCAGGGGGCGAAGCGCGTTAATGAAAAA.

This clone has at least ten counts. Read sequence stops 3 residues before the CDR3 end, and the germline J gene provides the missing end. The chain recombines TRBV20-1 with TRBJ2-5; 7 positions match TRBD1. Germline trimming cut 5 bases from V and 4 bases from J; bases unmatched to any gene: 7. Per germline, CDR1 DFQATT and CDR2 SNEGSKA (reference sequence). This CDR3 is 13 amino acids long. The CDR3 here is CSASTGVGETQYF. Partial CDR3 DNA: TGCAGTGCTTCTACAGGGGTTGGAGAGACC.

This clone was seen a few times. The CDR3 end falls 3 residues outside the read, so it is completed with the germline J gene. This rearrangement joins TRBV29-1 to TRBJ2-5; 8 positions match TRBD1. The CDR3 length is 13 residues. The J segment lost 5 bases and the V segment lost 4 bases, leaving 6 bases of the junction unmatched. Germline loops: CDR1 SQVTM, CDR2 ANQGSEA. CDR3 sequence: CSVVRGQGETQYF. Incomplete CDR3 DNA: TGCAGCGTTGTCAGGGGGCAGGGGGAGACC.

At least ten counts were recorded for this clone. The read is 3 residues too short to cover the CDR3 end, so that end is filled in from the germline J gene. This chain uses TRBV11-3 with TRBJ2-2; no definite D call. This CDR3 comprises 14 residues. The germline V and J ends were trimmed by 2 bases and 4 bases, with 8 bases remaining between them. Germline CDR1 SGHNT, CDR2 YENEEA. CDR3: CASSLNTGTGELFF. The DNA read from the CDR3 is TGTGCCAGCAGCTTAAACACGGGCACCGGGGAG. Full variable domain (remainder filled in from reference TRBV11-3 and TRBJ2-2): EAGVVQSPRYKIIEKKQPVAFWCNPISGHNTLYWYLQNLGQGPELLIRYENEEAVDDSQLPKDRFSAERLKGVDSTLKIQPAELGDSAVYLCASSLNTGTGELFFGEGSRLTVL.

This clone came up a few times. A read error is possible here, since a much larger clone lies one base away. The read finishes 3 residues shy of the CDR3 end, and the germline J gene is used to complete it. The rearrangement links TRBV30 to TRBJ1-4; no reliable D call. Germline CDR1 GTSNPN, CDR2 SVGIG (reference sequence). This CDR3 has 15 amino acids. CDR3: CAWRVRGSYNSPLFF. The part of the CDR3 DNA that was read is TGTGCCTGGAGAGTTCGGGGTTCCTATAATTCACCA.

On this clone itself: Sequencing ends 3 residues short of the CDR3 end; the germline J gene provides the rest. The V call is TRBV7-2, the J call TRBJ2-3; the match to TRBD2 covers 8 bases. The germline V gene encodes CDR1 SGHTA and CDR2 FQGNSA. The CDR3 is 15 amino acids. The covered CDR3 bases are TGTGCCAGCAGCTTCTCGCCTAGCGGGTATGGTGCG. Amino acids: CASSFSPSGYGA. The whole CDR3 region reads CASSFSPSGYGAQYF.

This clone was recorded many times. The covered CDR3 bases are TGTGCCAGCAGCTTGGGACAGGGCACCAAAGAGACG. It codes for CASSLGQGTKET. The whole CDR3 sequence is CASSLGQGTKETQYF. The chain links TRBV14 to TRBJ2-3; 9 positions match TRBD1. The CDR3 end falls 3 residues outside the read, so it is completed with the germline J gene. Germline V gene lookup returns CDR1 SGHDN and CDR2 FVKESK. The CDR3 extends over 15 amino acids.

This clone has ten or more counts. From the germline J gene comes the end of the CDR3, since the read stops 3 residues before it. The rearrangement links TRBV7-2 to TRBJ2-5; no clear D gene. V lost 5 bases and J lost 7, with 17 bases in between. The CDR3 is 14 residues long. Germline V gene lookup returns CDR1 SGHTA and CDR2 FQGNSA. The CDR3 bases that were read are TGTGCCAGCAGCGGCCCCGGCGGCGTCCGGACC. Translating it yields CASSGPGGVRT. The whole CDR3 sequence is CASSGPGGVRTQYF.

In its sample, this clone was seen a few times. The read terminates 3 residues before the CDR3 end, so the remaining end is supplied by the germline J gene. The chain combines TRBV7-2 with TRBJ2-2; 8 bases match TRBD2. The CDR3 consists of 15 residues. Germline-derived CDR1 and CDR2 are SGHTA and FQGNSA. V shed 3 bases, J shed 3 bases, and the junction held 3 bases outside the gene matches. The CDR3 spells CASSFVTSDTGELFF. The CDR3 DNA, read in part, is TGTGCCAGCAGCTTTGTGACTAGCGACACCGGGGAG. Using reference TRBV7-2 and TRBJ2-2 for the parts outside the CDR3, the full variable domain is GAGVSQSPSNKVTEKGKDVELRCDPISGHTALYWYRQSLGQGLEFLIYFQGNSAPDKSGLPSDRFSAERTGGSVSTLTIQRTQQEDSAVYLCASSFVTSDTGELFFGEGSRLTVL.

This clone was counted only a few times. The sequence runs out 3 residues before the end of the CDR3; the remainder is reconstructed from the germline J gene. The chain is built from TRBV18 and TRBJ1-3; TRBD1 agrees at 9 bases. The junction had 4 bases not matched to a gene; V was cut back by 3 bases and J by 4 bases. The CDR3 spans 15 residues. Per the germline V gene, CDR1 is KGHSH and CDR2 is LQKENI. The CDR3 spells CASSPGQGPGNTIYF. The sequenced CDR3 bases are TGTGCCAGCTCACCGGGACAGGGCCCCGGAAACACC.

CDR3 DNA (partial): TGTGCCAGCAGTGAAGTCACAGGAAAAAACATT. It translates to CASSEVTGKNI. The full CDR3 sequence reads CASSEVTGKNIQYF. This sequence joins TRBV2 and TRBJ2-4, with D perhaps matching TRBD1 (5 bases). The read ends 3 residues before the CDR3 terminus; that terminus is restored from the germline J gene. V was shortened by 1 base and J by 4 bases, with 8 bases between the two germline ends. Germline CDR1 is SNHLY and CDR2 is FYNNEI. The CDR3 contains 14 residues.

This clone was detected ten times or more. From the germline J gene comes the end of the CDR3, since the read stops 3 residues before it. This rearrangement joins TRBV18 to TRBJ2-7; 10 bases match TRBD2. Trimming at V came to 3 bases and at J to 2 bases, leaving 13 bases not matched to a gene. Germline values: CDR1 KGHSH, CDR2 LQKENI. This CDR3 has 18 amino acids. The sequenced CDR3 bases are TGTGCCAGCTCACCCGTCATGTCTAGCGGGAGAATCACCTACGAG. It codes for CASSPVMSSGRITYE. The entire CDR3 is CASSPVMSSGRITYEQYF. The variable domain in full, with the rest retrieved from reference TRBV18 and TRBJ2-7, is NAGVMQNPRHLVRRRGQEARLRCSPMKGHSHVYWYRQLPEEGLKFMVYLQKENIIDESGMPKERFSAEFPKEGPSILRIQQVVRGDSAAYFCASSPVMSSGRITYEQYFGPGTRLTVT.

This clone was counted ten times or more. The CDR3 goes on 3 residues after the read ends, and that part is filled in from the germline J gene. V and J are TRBV19 and TRBJ1-2; 8 bases align to TRBD1. This CDR3 has 16 amino acids. The V gene end was trimmed by 2 bases and the J gene end by 4 bases; junction bases not matched to a gene: 9. The germline V gene encodes CDR1 LNHDA and CDR2 SQIVND (reference sequence). CDR3 region: CASSISFGQGSYGYTF. The sequenced part of the CDR3 DNA is TGTGCCAGTAGTATAAGCTTCGGACAGGGTAGCTATGGC.

This clone was detected many times. The DNA ends 3 residues before the CDR3 does, and the rest of the CDR3 is filled in from the germline J gene. This chain uses TRBV30 with TRBJ1-1; 7 bases are shared with TRBD1. The CDR3 sequence is 12 residues long. CDR1 is GTSNPN and CDR2 is SVGIG in the germline V gene (reference sequence). The V segment lost 5 bases and the J segment 7 bases; nucleotides outside the gene matches: 7. The CDR3 bases that were read are TGTGCCTGGTCTATTAACAGGGGTGAA. Its protein is CAWSINRGE. In full, the CDR3 is CAWSINRGEAFF.